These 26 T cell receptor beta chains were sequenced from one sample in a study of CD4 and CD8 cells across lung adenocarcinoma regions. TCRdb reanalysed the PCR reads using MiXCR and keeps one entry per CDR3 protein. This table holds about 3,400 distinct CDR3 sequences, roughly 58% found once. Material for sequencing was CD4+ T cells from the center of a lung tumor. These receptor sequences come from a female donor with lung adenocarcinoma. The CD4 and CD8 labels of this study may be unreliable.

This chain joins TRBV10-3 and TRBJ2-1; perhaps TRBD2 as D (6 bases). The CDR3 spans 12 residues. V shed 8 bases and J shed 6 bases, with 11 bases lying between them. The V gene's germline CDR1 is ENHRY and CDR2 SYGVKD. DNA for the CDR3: TGTGCCATCGCCCCTAGCGTCAATGAGCAGTTCTTC. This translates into CAIAPSVNEQFF.

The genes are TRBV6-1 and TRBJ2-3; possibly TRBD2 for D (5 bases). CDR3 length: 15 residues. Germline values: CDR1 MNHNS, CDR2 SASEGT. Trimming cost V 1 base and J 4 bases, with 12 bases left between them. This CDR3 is CASSEGGLRADTQYF. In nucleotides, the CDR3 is TGTGCCAGCAGTGAAGGAGGGTTGAGGGCAGATACGCAGTATTTT.

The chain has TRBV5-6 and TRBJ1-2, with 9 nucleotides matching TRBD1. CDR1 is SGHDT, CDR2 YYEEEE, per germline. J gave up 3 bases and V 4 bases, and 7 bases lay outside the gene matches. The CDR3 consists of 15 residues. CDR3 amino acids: CASSIVQGADYGYTF. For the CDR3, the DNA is TGTGCCAGCAGCATAGTACAGGGGGCCGACTATGGCTACACCTTC.

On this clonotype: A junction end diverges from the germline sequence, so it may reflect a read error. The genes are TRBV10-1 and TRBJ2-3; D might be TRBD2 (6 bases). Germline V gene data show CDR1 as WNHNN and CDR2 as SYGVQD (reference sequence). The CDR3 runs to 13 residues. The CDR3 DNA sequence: TGCGCCTCGGGGCTGGGAGGCACAGATATTCAGTACTTT. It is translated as CASGLGGTDIQYF.

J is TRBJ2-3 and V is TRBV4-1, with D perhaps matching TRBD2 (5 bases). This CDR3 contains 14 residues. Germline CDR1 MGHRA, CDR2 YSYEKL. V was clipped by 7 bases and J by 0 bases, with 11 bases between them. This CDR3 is CASTAETSTDTQYF. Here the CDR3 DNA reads TGCGCCAGCACAGCGGAAACTAGCACAGATACGCAGTATTTT.

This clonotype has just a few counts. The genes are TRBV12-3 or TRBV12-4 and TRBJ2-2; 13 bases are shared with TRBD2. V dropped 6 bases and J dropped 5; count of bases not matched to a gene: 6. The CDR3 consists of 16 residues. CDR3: CASSQRTSGSTGELFF. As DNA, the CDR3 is TGTGCCAGCAGCCAGAGGACTAGCGGGAGTACCGGGGAGCTGTTTTTT.

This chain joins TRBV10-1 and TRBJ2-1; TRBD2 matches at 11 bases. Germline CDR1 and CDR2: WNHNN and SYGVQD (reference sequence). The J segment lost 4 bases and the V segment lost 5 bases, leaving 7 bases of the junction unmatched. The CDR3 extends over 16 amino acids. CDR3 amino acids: CASSLAGTSGYNEQFF. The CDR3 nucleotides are TGCGCCAGCAGTTTAGCCGGGACTAGCGGTTACAATGAGCAGTTCTTC.

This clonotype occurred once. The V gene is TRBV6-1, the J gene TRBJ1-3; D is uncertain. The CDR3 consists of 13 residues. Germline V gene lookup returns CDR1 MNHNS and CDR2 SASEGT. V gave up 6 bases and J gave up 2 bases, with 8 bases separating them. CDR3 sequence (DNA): TGTGCCAGCAGAACGACAACTGGAAACACCATATATTTT. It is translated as CASRTTTGNTIYF.

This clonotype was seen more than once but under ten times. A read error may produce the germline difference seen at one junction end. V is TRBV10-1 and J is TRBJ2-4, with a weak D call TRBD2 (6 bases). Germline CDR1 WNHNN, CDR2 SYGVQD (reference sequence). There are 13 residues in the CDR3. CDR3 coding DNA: TGCGTCACGGGACTGGGAGCCAAAAACATGCAGTACTTC. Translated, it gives CVTGLGAKNMQYF.

CDR3: CASSSIQDNEQFF. The CDR3 coding sequence is TGTGCCAGCAGTTCAATACAGGACAATGAGCAGTTCTTC. The chain is built from TRBV27 and TRBJ2-1, with D possibly being TRBD1 (5 bases). Trimming shortened V by 4 bases and J by 5 bases, and 9 bases separated the two germline ends. Per the germline V gene, CDR1 is MNHEY and CDR2 is SMNVEV (reference sequence). The CDR3 spans 13 residues.

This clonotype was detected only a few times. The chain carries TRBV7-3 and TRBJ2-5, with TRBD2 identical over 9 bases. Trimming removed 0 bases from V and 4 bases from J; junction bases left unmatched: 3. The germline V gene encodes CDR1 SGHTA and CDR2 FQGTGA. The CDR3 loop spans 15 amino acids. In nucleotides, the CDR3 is TGTGCCAGCAGCTTAACTAGCGGGAGACGAGAGACCCAGTACTTC. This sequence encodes CASSLTSGRRETQYF.

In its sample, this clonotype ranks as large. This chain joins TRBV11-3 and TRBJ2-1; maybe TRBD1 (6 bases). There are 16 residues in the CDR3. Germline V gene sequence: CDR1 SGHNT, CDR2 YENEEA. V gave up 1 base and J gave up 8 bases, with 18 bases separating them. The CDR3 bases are TGTGCCAGCAGCTTAGGCTCGAGGACAGAAATCGATGAGCAGTTCTTC. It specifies CASSLGSRTEIDEQFF.

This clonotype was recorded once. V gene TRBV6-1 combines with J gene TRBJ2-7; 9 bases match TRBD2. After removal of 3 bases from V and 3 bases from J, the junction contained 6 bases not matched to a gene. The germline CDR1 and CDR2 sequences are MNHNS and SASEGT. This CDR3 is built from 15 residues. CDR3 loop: CASSEWAGGRYEQYF. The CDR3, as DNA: TGTGCCAGCAGTGAGTGGGCGGGAGGGCGCTACGAGCAGTACTTC.

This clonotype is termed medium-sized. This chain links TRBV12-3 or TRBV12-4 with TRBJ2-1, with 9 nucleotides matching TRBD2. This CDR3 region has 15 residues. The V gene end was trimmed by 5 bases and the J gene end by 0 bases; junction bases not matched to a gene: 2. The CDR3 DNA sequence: TGTGCCAGCAGTGCTAGCGGGGCCTCCTACAATGAGCAGTTCTTC. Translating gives CASSASGASYNEQFF.

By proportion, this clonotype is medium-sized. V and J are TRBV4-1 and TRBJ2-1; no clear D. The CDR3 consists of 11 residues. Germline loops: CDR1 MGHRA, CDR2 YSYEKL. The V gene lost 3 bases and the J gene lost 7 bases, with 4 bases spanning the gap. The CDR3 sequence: CASSQGNEQFF. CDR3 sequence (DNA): TGCGCCAGCAGCCAGGGGAATGAGCAGTTCTTC.

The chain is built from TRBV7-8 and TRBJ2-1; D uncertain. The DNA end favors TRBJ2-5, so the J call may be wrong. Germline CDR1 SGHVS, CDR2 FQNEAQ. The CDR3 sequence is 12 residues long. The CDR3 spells CASSGPRETQYF. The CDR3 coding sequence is TGTGCCAGCAGCGGACCACGGGAGACCCAGTACTTC.

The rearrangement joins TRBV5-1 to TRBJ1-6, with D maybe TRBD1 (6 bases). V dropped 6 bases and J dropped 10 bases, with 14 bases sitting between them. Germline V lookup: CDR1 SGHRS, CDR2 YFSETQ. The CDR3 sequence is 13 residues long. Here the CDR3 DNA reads TGCGCCAGCATCCGACAGGCCTGGTCACCCCTCCACTTT. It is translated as CASIRQAWSPLHF.

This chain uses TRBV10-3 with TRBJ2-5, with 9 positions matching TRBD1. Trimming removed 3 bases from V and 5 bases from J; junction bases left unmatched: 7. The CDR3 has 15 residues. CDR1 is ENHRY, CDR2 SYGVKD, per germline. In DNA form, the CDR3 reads TGTGCCATCAGTGAAAAGACAGGGGGAGGGGAGACCCAGTACTTC. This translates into CAISEKTGGGETQYF.

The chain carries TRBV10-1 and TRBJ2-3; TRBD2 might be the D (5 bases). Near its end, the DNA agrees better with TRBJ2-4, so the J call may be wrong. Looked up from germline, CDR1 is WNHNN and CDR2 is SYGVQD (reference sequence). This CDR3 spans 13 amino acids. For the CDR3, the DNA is TGCGCCACGGAGCTGGGAGCCAAAGATATTCAGTACTTC. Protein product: CATELGAKDIQYF.

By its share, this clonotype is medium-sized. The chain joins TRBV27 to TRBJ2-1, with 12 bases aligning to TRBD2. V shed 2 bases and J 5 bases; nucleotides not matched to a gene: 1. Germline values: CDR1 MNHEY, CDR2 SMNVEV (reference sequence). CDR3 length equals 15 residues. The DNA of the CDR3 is TGTGCCAGCAGTTTACTAGCGGGAGGGAACAATGAGCAGTTCTTC. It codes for CASSLLAGGNNEQFF.

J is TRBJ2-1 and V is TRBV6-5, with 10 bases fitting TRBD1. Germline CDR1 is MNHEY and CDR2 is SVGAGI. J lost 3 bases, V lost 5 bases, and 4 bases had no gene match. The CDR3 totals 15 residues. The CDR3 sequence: CASSTDRGLYNEQFF. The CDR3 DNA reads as TGTGCCAGCAGTACCGACAGGGGGCTCTACAATGAGCAGTTCTTC.

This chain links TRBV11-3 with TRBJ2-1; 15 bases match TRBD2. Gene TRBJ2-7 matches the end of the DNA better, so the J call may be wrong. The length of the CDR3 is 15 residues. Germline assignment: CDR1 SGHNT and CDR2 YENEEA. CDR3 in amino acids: CASSSGLAGGTEQYF. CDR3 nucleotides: TGTGCCAGCAGCTCGGGACTAGCGGGAGGAACTGAGCAGTACTTC.

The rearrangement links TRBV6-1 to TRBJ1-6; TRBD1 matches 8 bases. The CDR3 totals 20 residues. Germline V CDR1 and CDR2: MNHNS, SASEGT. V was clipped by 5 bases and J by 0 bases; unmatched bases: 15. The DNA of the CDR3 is TGTGCCAGCAGTCGGACAGGGAACCCAAGTTTTGGCTCCTATAATTCACCCCTCCACTTT. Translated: CASSRTGNPSFGSYNSPLHF.

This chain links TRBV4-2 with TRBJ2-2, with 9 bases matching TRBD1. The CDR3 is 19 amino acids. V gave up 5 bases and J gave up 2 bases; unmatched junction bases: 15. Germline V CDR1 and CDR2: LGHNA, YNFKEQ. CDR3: CASSYNRDRVRRNTGELFF. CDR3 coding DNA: TGTGCCAGCAGCTATAACCGGGACAGGGTTAGACGAAACACCGGGGAGCTGTTTTTT.

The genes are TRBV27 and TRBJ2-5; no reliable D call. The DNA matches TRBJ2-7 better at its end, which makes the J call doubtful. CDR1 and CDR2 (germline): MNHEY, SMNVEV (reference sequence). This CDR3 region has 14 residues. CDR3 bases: TGTGCCAGCAGTAAGCGACCGAGTTCCTACGAGCAGTACTTC. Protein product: CASSKRPSSYEQYF.

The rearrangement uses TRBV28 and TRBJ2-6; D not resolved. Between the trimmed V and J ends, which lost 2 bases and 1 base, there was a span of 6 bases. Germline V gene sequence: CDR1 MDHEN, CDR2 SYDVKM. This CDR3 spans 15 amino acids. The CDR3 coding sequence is TGTGCCAGCAGTTTAGGAGAATCTGGGGCCAACGTCCTGACTTTC. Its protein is CASSLGESGANVLTF.